These 24 T cell receptor beta chains were all obtained from the same sample, sequenced in a study of T-cell reconstitution after alpha-beta-depleted transplantation in children. Preparation of the TCRbeta library was carried out with unique molecular identifiers. TCRdb re-called the PCR reads with MiXCR, one entry per CDR3 protein. The table shows about 600,000 distinct CDR3 sequences, with 20% to 25% occurring only once. The sample in question was PBMCs, mostly from graft donor cells, obtained 360 days after TCRalphabeta/CD19-depleted stem cell transplant. All receptors derive from a boy less than two years old who had a stem cell transplant for acute myeloid leukemia, so the T cells may come from the graft donor.

This clonotype has ten or more counts. The rearrangement links TRBV6-5 to TRBJ2-1; D unresolved. Germline V CDR1 and CDR2: MNHEY, SVGAGI. The CDR3 spans 13 residues. V lost 0 bases to trimming and J lost 9 bases, with 9 bases between them. The CDR3 DNA sequence: TGTGCCAGCAGTTACTCGAATGGGATTGAGCAGTTCTTC. This encodes CASSYSNGIEQFF.

This sequence joins TRBV28 and TRBJ2-7; 8 bases map to TRBD1. After removal of 6 bases from V and 2 bases from J, the junction contained 6 bases not matched to a gene. CDR3 length equals 14 residues. Germline V gene data show CDR1 as MDHEN and CDR2 as SYDVKM. CDR3 coding DNA: TGTGCCAGCAGCGACAGGGGCCCGCCCTACGAGCAGTACGTC. This encodes CASSDRGPPYEQYV.

As concerns this clonotype: The junction shows a germline mismatch at one end, possibly a read error. The CDR3 nucleotides read TGCAGTGCTAGAGACGGGAAGACCTCCGACGAGCAGTACTTC. It translates to CSARDGKTSDEQYF. V usage is TRBV20-1 and J usage is TRBJ2-7; the D gene is possibly TRBD2 (5 bases). The CDR3 is 14 amino acids. The germline CDR1 and CDR2 sequences are DFQATT and SNEGSKA (reference sequence).

At least ten counts were recorded for this clonotype. The chain employs TRBV7-3 and TRBJ2-1, with TRBD1 identical over 7 bases. After removal of 4 bases from V and 6 bases from J, the junction contained 12 bases not matched to a gene. CDR1 is SGHTA, CDR2 FQGTGA, per germline. The length of the CDR3 is 16 residues. CDR3 protein: CASSSIGTAYGNEQFF. The CDR3 DNA is TGTGCCAGCAGCTCTATAGGGACAGCTTACGGCAATGAGCAGTTCTTC.

V gene TRBV5-1 combines with J gene TRBJ2-1; weak D call: TRBD2 (6 bases). The germline V gene encodes CDR1 SGHRS and CDR2 YFSETQ. V gave up 4 bases and J gave up 8 bases, with 16 bases separating them. The CDR3 has 14 residues. This CDR3 is CASSPRTTSDEQFF. Here the CDR3 DNA reads TGCGCCAGCAGCCCCAGGACTACTTCGGATGAGCAGTTCTTC.

This clonotype was seen a few times. CDR3 sequence (DNA): TGTGCCAGCGCCCTCTCGCTAGCAGAATCCCAGCAGTTCTTC. It encodes CASALSLAESQQFF. V gene TRBV18 combines with J gene TRBJ2-1, with D maybe TRBD2 (5 bases). CDR1 is KGHSH and CDR2 is LQKENI in the germline V gene. Trimming removed 8 bases at V and 11 bases at J, with 22 bases between. The length of the CDR3 is 14 residues.

This clonotype was seen a handful of times. This chain links TRBV28 with TRBJ2-7; TRBD1 aligns across 9 bases. CDR1 is MDHEN, CDR2 SYDVKM, per germline. CDR3 length: 17 amino acids. Trimming removed 5 bases from V and 4 bases from J; junction bases left unmatched: 15. CDR3 protein: CASSALAGTGNWYEQYV. Here the CDR3 DNA reads TGTGCCAGCAGTGCCCTAGCCGGGACAGGGAATTGGTACGAGCAGTACGTC.

This clonotype was seen repeatedly, ten times or more. The chain carries TRBV5-5 and TRBJ2-4; D gene ambiguous. The V gene's germline CDR1 is SGHKS and CDR2 YYEKEE (reference sequence). V was clipped by 0 bases and J by 8 bases, with 15 bases between them. CDR3 length: 15 residues. Here the CDR3 reads CASSLVATLRDIQYF. CDR3 coding DNA: TGTGCCAGCAGCTTGGTTGCCACCTTAAGGGACATTCAGTACTTC.

The rearrangement uses TRBV6-2 or TRBV6-3 and TRBJ2-1, with 12 bases aligning to TRBD1. Germline V gives CDR1 MNHEY, CDR2 SVGEGT. The CDR3 is 16 amino acids. V was clipped by 6 bases and J by 7 bases; unmatched bases: 10. The CDR3 protein is CASRVLGQGARNEQFF. The CDR3 coding sequence is TGTGCCAGCAGAGTCTTGGGACAGGGGGCCAGAAATGAGCAGTTCTTC.

The chain recombines TRBV11-2 with TRBJ2-2, with D hard to call. The CDR3 is 18 residues long. Trimming removed 2 bases at V and 0 bases at J, with 16 bases between. In germline, CDR1 is SGHAT, CDR2 FQNNGV. The CDR3 here is CASSLTLQSSTNTGELFF. CDR3 sequence (DNA): TGTGCCAGCAGCTTAACATTGCAGAGTTCGACGAACACCGGGGAGCTGTTTTTT.

This clonotype was counted many times. The chain has TRBV20-1 and TRBJ1-5; TRBD1 is a possible D gene (5 bases). Trimming took 6 bases from V and 4 from J, leaving 7 bases between them. The germline gives CDR1 DFQATT, CDR2 SNEGSKA (reference sequence). CDR3 length equals 11 residues. CDR3 amino acids: CSAGTNQPQHF. The CDR3 nucleotides are TGCAGTGCGGGGACGAATCAGCCCCAGCATTTT.

This clonotype was picked up many times. The chain has TRBV12-3 or TRBV12-4 and TRBJ2-3; TRBD2 is a possible D gene (5 bases). This CDR3 spans 17 amino acids. V lost 3 bases to trimming and J lost 1 base, with 17 bases between them. The CDR3 DNA is TGTGCCAGCAGTTTCGGGCCACTAGAAAGGGGCACAGATACGCAGTATTTT. Amino acid sequence: CASSFGPLERGTDTQYF.

This clonotype was picked up many times. The CDR3 reads CSARDQGQGALGAFF. In nucleotides, the CDR3 is TGCAGTGCTAGAGATCAGGGACAGGGGGCTTTGGGAGCTTTCTTT. This chain uses TRBV20-1 with TRBJ1-1; 12 bases fit TRBD1. Germline V lookup: CDR1 DFQATT, CDR2 SNEGSKA (reference sequence). J lost 10 bases, V lost 0 bases, and 9 bases had no gene match. There are 15 residues in the CDR3.

This clonotype was detected ten times or more. The chain combines TRBV15 with TRBJ1-5, with D perhaps TRBD1 (6 bases). Trimming stripped 0 bases from V and 0 bases from J, with 12 bases between. Looked up from germline, CDR1 is LNHNV and CDR2 is YYDKDF (reference sequence). This CDR3 has 17 residues. CDR3 region: CATSRDEGGHSNQPQHF. The CDR3 DNA reads TGTGCCACCAGCAGAGATGAGGGGGGACATAGCAATCAGCCCCAGCATTTT.

The chain combines TRBV24-1 with TRBJ2-1, with TRBD1 matching over 8 bases. This CDR3 region has 12 residues. Germline V gives CDR1 KGHDR, CDR2 SFDVKD. V was clipped by 6 bases and J by 7 bases; unmatched bases: 1. This CDR3 reads CATSTGGNEQFF. The DNA for the CDR3 is TGTGCCACCAGTACAGGGGGGAATGAGCAGTTCTTC.

This clonotype was seen only a few times. DNA for the CDR3: TGTGCCAGCAGTTTAACCCTCACGGACAGCTCCTACGAGCAGTACTTC. Translation: CASSLTLTDSSYEQYF. J is TRBJ2-7 and V is TRBV27; tentatively, D is TRBD1 (6 bases). Germline V gene sequence: CDR1 MNHEY, CDR2 SMNVEV (reference sequence). V was cut by 2 bases and J by 0 bases, with 14 bases left in between. The CDR3 spans 16 residues.

CDR3 nucleotides: TGTGCCGTTAGAGGGGGGATCGGTTCCTACGAGCAGTACGTC. Its translation: CAVRGGIGSYEQYV. This sequence joins TRBV28 and TRBJ2-7; TRBD1 or TRBD2 may be the D gene (6 bases each). CDR1 MDHEN and CDR2 SYDVKM come from the germline V gene. The CDR3 runs 14 residues. The ends were cut back, 11 bases at V and 1 base at J, with 18 bases in the middle.

There are a few counts of this clonotype. This chain uses TRBV12-3 or TRBV12-4 with TRBJ2-5, with 7 bases that match TRBD1. The CDR3 runs 17 residues. The V gene end was trimmed by 1 base and the J gene end by 1 base; junction bases not matched to a gene: 9. CDR3 nucleotides: TGTGCCAGCAGTTTAGGAGTCGACAGGGAGTCCCAAGAGACCCAGTACTTC. Protein: CASSLGVDRESQETQYF.

This clonotype came up a few times. The chain's CDR3 is CSASPPTDSYEQYV. The CDR3 DNA reads as TGCAGTGCTAGCCCCCCTACGGACAGCTACGAGCAGTACGTC. The V gene is TRBV20-1, the J gene TRBJ2-7; possible D gene TRBD1, 6 bases. The CDR3 is made up of 14 amino acids. From germline, CDR1 is DFQATT and CDR2 SNEGSKA (reference sequence). V lost 3 bases and J 3 bases, leaving 15 bases between the germline ends.

J is TRBJ2-5 and V is TRBV12-3 or TRBV12-4; D unclear. The CDR3 contains 15 residues. Trimming pared 3 bases from V and 0 bases from J, leaving 11 bases between. CDR3 region: CASSLNFRYQETQYF. The CDR3 DNA is TGTGCCAGCAGTTTGAACTTTCGGTACCAAGAGACCCAGTACTTC.

The J gene is TRBJ1-2, the V gene TRBV20-1; no definite D call. This CDR3 has 14 amino acids. The V gene's germline CDR1 is DFQATT and CDR2 SNEGSKA (reference sequence). The V end lost 1 base, the J end lost 2 bases, and 11 bases lay between the germline ends. This CDR3 reads CSARVWTGNYGYTF. CDR3 sequence (DNA): TGCAGTGCTAGAGTTTGGACGGGGAACTATGGCTACACCTTC.

This clonotype has a handful of counts. This sequence joins TRBV5-1 and TRBJ2-7, with 9 bases lining up with TRBD1. The CDR3 extends over 13 amino acids. Germline-derived CDR1 and CDR2 are SGHRS and YFSETQ. Trimming took 5 bases from V and 3 from J; bases not matched to a gene: 3. CDR3 nucleotide sequence: TGCGCCAGCAGAGGGGGACAGGGCTACGAGCAGTACTTC. Translating gives CASRGGQGYEQYF.

A few counts support this clonotype. This chain connects TRBV19 to TRBJ2-2; 11 bases match TRBD2. V lost 6 bases, J lost 0 bases, and 12 bases stayed unmatched. Germline V gene lookup returns CDR1 LNHDA and CDR2 SQIVND (reference sequence). The CDR3 is 19 residues long. The CDR3: CASRGLAGGTVANTGELFF. The DNA of the CDR3 is TGTGCCAGTAGGGGGCTAGCGGGGGGCACCGTAGCGAACACCGGGGAGCTGTTTTTT.

The table lists this clonotype with a few counts. The chain combines TRBV29-1 with TRBJ2-5; D perhaps matches TRBD2 (6 bases). The CDR3 length is 13 residues. Trimming removed 6 bases from V and 7 bases from J, with 18 bases in between. Looked up from germline, CDR1 is SQVTM and CDR2 is ANQGSEA. The CDR3 loop is CSVPGPGAGTQYF. The CDR3 nucleotides read TGCAGCGTCCCTGGCCCTGGAGCGGGGACCCAGTACTTC.